This T cell receptor beta chain appears in the sequencing data of a study of cytomegalovirus exposure and HLA in healthy donors. At the level of the study: When roughly 420 donors were genotyped, over 80% of them were found to fall in the Caucasian-associated ancestry cluster. Findings of the study overall: TRBV6-2, TRBV6-3 and some other V segments were excluded as indistinguishable.

The germline V gene encodes CDR1 KGHSH and CDR2 LQKENI. V was pared by 2 bases and J by 3 bases, with 18 bases between. This CDR3 has 17 residues. The primer mix had 60 Vbeta and 13 Jbeta primers. Clones were read by immunoSEQ multiplex PCR, and TCRdb kept only the in-frame ones, dropping some. The data contain about 170,000 clones, around 73% of them singletons. About this clone itself: What it binds is not known.

Sequencing used PBMCs. This sequence joins TRBV18 and TRBJ2-3, with D tentatively TRBD2 (7 bases). This TCR was sampled from a woman aged 18 to 35 in good health and CMV-seropositive. CDR3 residues: CASSPGVPGGPTDTQYF. The DNA for the CDR3 is TGTGCCAGCTCACCAGGGGTACCGGGGGGCCCAACAGATACGCAGTATTTT.